Below are 14 T cell receptor beta chains sequenced from a single sample in a study of blood T cell repertoires in COVID-19. Using immunoSEQ multiplex PCR, the repertoire was profiled, and TCRdb retains in-frame clones only, with some absent. Here the sample spans roughly 80,000 clones, about 87% being singletons. The sequenced material came from peripheral blood. The receptors stem from a human donor in a cohort sampled during active COVID-19.

V usage is TRBV7-3 and J usage is TRBJ2-3; D is possibly TRBD2 (6 bases). The CDR3 consists of 17 residues. Germline CDR1 reads SGHTA; CDR2 reads FQGTGA. Trimming took off 2 bases at V and 3 bases at J, with 18 bases between the two ends. CDR3 sequence: CASSLDPLAGRTDTQYF. The CDR3 DNA reads as TGTGCCAGCAGCTTAGACCCCCTGGCGGGGAGGACAGATACGCAGTATTTT.

The CDR3 region has the DNA TGTGCCAGCAGCTTAATGGGGGCTACGAACACTGAAGCTTTCTTT. Its translation: CASSLMGATNTEAFF. The genes are TRBV7-2 and TRBJ1-1, with D possibly being TRBD1 (6 bases). The CDR3 has 15 amino acids. V was pared by 2 bases and J by 1 base, with 11 bases between. The germline CDR1 and CDR2 sequences are SGHTA and FQGNSA.

This clone was counted between two and nine times. The chain recombines TRBV29-1 with TRBJ2-2, with 8 bases matching TRBD2. Losses at the gene ends were 2 bases for V and 0 bases for J; bases not matched to a gene: 2. Germline-derived CDR1 and CDR2 are SQVTM and ANQGSEA. This CDR3 has 15 residues. The CDR3 DNA reads as TGCAGCGTTGAAATAGCGGGGACGAACACCGGGGAGCTGTTTTTT. It encodes CSVEIAGTNTGELFF.

The chain recombines TRBV12-5 with TRBJ2-1; the D gene is possibly TRBD2 (7 bases). The length of the CDR3 is 13 residues. Germline V CDR1 and CDR2: LGHNT, FRNRAP. The V and J ends lost 6 bases and 5 bases respectively, with 11 bases between them. Written as DNA, the CDR3 is TGTGCTAGTGGCCAGGGGAGGGACAATGAGCAGTTCTTC. Protein: CASGQGRDNEQFF.

This clone is medium-sized in the sample. This chain uses TRBV6-5 with TRBJ1-3; the D is unclear. CDR3 length equals 14 residues. The germline CDR1 and CDR2 sequences are MNHEY and SVGAGI. V shed 7 bases and J shed 2 bases, with 12 bases lying between them. CDR3 residues: CASTRGSTGNTIYF. DNA for the CDR3: TGTGCCAGCACCCGAGGGTCTACTGGAAACACCATATATTTT.

CDR3 DNA: TGTGCCAGCAGTGTGCTAGCGGGAGATGAAGAGACCCAGTACTTC. Protein product: CASSVLAGDEETQYF. The V call is TRBV27, the J call TRBJ2-5, with 10 nucleotides matching TRBD2. V was pared by 5 bases and J by 3 bases, with 6 bases of the junction left unmatched. The CDR3 loop spans 15 amino acids. The germline V gene encodes CDR1 MNHEY and CDR2 SMNVEV (reference sequence).

This chain links TRBV5-1 with TRBJ2-3; 11 bases fit TRBD1. Losses at the gene ends were 0 bases for V and 4 bases for J; bases not matched to a gene: 4. CDR1 is SGHRS and CDR2 is YFSETQ in the germline V gene. The CDR3 spans 16 residues. The CDR3 DNA is TGCGCCAGCAGCTTGGAAGGGACAGGGGGGCCAGATACGCAGTATTTT. Translated: CASSLEGTGGPDTQYF.

V is TRBV11-2 and J is TRBJ1-2; 8 bases fit TRBD1. This CDR3 region has 13 residues. Looked up from germline, CDR1 is SGHAT and CDR2 is FQNNGV. Trimming at V came to 5 bases and at J to 4 bases, leaving 3 bases not matched to a gene. CDR3 region: CASSLGTGYGYTF. The CDR3, as DNA: TGTGCCAGCAGCCTAGGGACAGGCTATGGCTACACCTTC.

The rearrangement uses TRBV21-1 and TRBJ1-2; whether TRBD1, the table's D call, matches the DNA was not checked. TRBV21-1 is reported as a pseudogene. There are 15 residues in the CDR3. The CDR3 reads CASSKRTVRAYGYTF. The CDR3 DNA follows: TGTGCCAGCAGCAAGAGGACAGTTCGCGCCTATGGCTACACCTTC.

The chain uses TRBV28 and TRBJ1-1; D is perhaps TRBD1 (5 bases). The CDR3 has 15 residues. Deletions cut 6 bases from V and 0 bases from J, with 14 bases between. CDR1 is MDHEN, CDR2 SYDVKM, per germline. CDR3 loop: CASRWFSGVNTEAFF. The CDR3 coding sequence is TGTGCCAGCAGGTGGTTTTCGGGGGTGAACACTGAAGCTTTCTTT.

The gene calls are TRBV2 and TRBJ1-6; TRBD1 aligns across 11 bases. The germline V gene has CDR1 SNHLY and CDR2 FYNNEI. The CDR3 loop spans 13 amino acids. With 10 bases clipped from V and 9 bases from J, the junction kept 5 bases outside the gene matches. CDR3: CATGDRGFSPLHF. The CDR3 region has the DNA TGTGCCACCGGGGACAGGGGGTTTTCACCCCTCCACTTT.

The chain couples TRBV29-1 to TRBJ2-6; D is perhaps TRBD2 (5 bases). The germline V gene has CDR1 SQVTM and CDR2 ANQGSEA. Trimming shortened V by 1 base and J by 2 bases, and 12 bases separated the two germline ends. The CDR3 runs to 16 residues. Here the CDR3 reads CSVEVAGLAGANVLTF. The CDR3 nucleotides are TGCAGCGTTGAAGTTGCGGGTCTTGCTGGGGCCAACGTCCTGACTTTC.

The genes are TRBV12-5 and TRBJ2-1, with 9 nucleotides matching TRBD2. In germline, CDR1 is LGHNT, CDR2 FRNRAP. J gave up 8 bases and V 3 bases, and 14 bases lay outside the gene matches. The CDR3 length is 17 residues. This chain's CDR3 is CASGFSRGRAVDDEQFF. For the CDR3, the DNA is TGTGCTAGTGGTTTTAGTCGCGGGAGGGCCGTAGACGATGAGCAGTTCTTC.

The chain combines TRBV12-3 or TRBV12-4 with TRBJ1-5; TRBD1 might be the D (6 bases). The CDR3 extends over 12 amino acids. V was cut by 6 bases and J by 12 bases, with 15 bases left in between. CDR3 coding DNA: TGTGCCAGCAGCCACCGGACAGCCAACCAGCATTTT. Its protein product is CASSHRTANQHF.